The TCR beta chain described here comes from a study of cytomegalovirus exposure and HLA in healthy donors. A remark on this clone: Its antigen is not known.

Whole-study results and caveats: An ancestry cluster, one associated with Asian ancestry, reportedly showed fewer N-insertions than the approximately 720-donor mean in a later analysis. CMV serostatus was the sole immune exposure information available.

Vbeta (60) and Jbeta (13) primers were used in the PCR. The repertoire was sequenced with immunoSEQ multiplex PCR; TCRdb's copy has only in-frame clones and lacks some. Among 250,000 to 350,000 clones listed, roughly 88% were seen once. The V segment lost 6 bases and the J segment 2 bases; nucleotides outside the gene matches: 9. Germline V gene data show CDR1 as SGDLS and CDR2 as YYNGEE. The CDR3 covers 17 residues. This receptor was identified in a man in his forties in good health and CMV-seropositive. V usage is TRBV9 and J usage is TRBJ2-5; 14 bases match TRBD2. The sample taken for sequencing was PBMCs. The CDR3 DNA follows: TGTGCCAGCAATTCCGGGACTAGCGGGAGCTTTCAAGAGACCCAGTACTTC. Its protein is CASNSGTSGSFQETQYF.